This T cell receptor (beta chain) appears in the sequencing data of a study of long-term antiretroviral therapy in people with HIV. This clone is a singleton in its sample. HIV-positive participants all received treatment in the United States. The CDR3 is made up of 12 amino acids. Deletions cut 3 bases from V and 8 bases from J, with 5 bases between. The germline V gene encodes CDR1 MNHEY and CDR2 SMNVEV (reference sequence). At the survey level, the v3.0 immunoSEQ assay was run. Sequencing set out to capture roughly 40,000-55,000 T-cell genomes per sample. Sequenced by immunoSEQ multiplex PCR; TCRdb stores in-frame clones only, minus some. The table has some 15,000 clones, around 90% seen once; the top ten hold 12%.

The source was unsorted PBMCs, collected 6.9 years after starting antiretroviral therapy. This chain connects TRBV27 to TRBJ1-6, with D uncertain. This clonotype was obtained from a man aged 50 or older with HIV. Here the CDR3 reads CASSFRDSPLHF. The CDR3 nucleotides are TGTGCCAGCAGTTTTAGGGATTCACCCCTCCACTTT.